The T cell receptor beta chain described here comes from a study of Graves' ophthalmopathy and Graves' hyperthyroidism. The CDR3 spans 12 residues. Between the trimmed V and J ends, which lost 0 bases and 6 bases, there was a span of 6 bases. CDR1 is SGHTS, CDR2 YDEGEE, per germline. Hyperthyroidism qualified as stable when ophthalmopathy did not develop within 18 months of follow-up. The authors amplified TCR beta CDR3 regions, and they did so from RNA transcripts for repertoire sequencing. HTBI primers primed a first-round RT-PCR, and a second-round multiplex PCR followed. TCRdb called the multiplex PCR reads again in MiXCR, with one record for every CDR3 protein. The sample holds 30,000 to 50,000 distinct CDR3 sequences, about half seen once. By proportion, this clonotype is medium-sized. Its antigen is unidentified. Study-wide points: The study's model predicted ophthalmopathy progression at roughly 69% sensitivity and almost 75% specificity. Most expanded clonotypes from thyroid (those above 0.001 frequency) were also found in blood.

The sequenced sample was peripheral blood. V gene TRBV5-8 combines with J gene TRBJ1-2; D gene uncertain. The TCR originated in an adult woman with stable Graves' hyperthyroidism. CDR3 in DNA: TGTGCCAGCAGCTTGGATCTAGATGGCTACACCTTC. Its protein is CASSLDLDGYTF.